The 3 T cell receptor beta chains below come from one sample, sequenced in a study of tumor and adjacent non-tumor tissue in lung cancer (dated by TCRdb to 2017 to 2018). RNA was isolated from bulk unsorted tissue, and RNA quality was assessed with a NanoDrop ND-1000 and an Agilent 2100. Libraries were made using multiplex PCR. TCRdb lists the instrument as Illumina HiSeq 2500. TCRbeta libraries were built by three rounds of nested PCR using primers (Table S4), following protocols modified from ARM-PCR. Using fastp trimming at Q25 and MiXCR clonotype assembly, TCRdb reanalyzed the public sequencing data and kept in-frame beta chains. Each entry is one CDR3 protein sequence, shown with its most common DNA and genes. Across this sample there are 130,000 or so distinct CDR3 sequences, with 60% to 70% seen only once. The ten largest clones take up around 13% of the sample. The sequencing sample was made of lung tumor tissue. The receptors come from a man under 40 with non-small cell lung cancer.

This chain uses TRBV11-2 with TRBJ2-2, with D tentatively TRBD1 (8 bases). This CDR3 has 17 residues. CDR1 and CDR2 (germline): SGHAT, FQNNGV. With 5 bases removed from V and 1 base from J, the gap between germline ends came to 17 bases. CDR3 sequence reads: CASSVRGGTGNTGELFF. DNA for the CDR3: TGTGCCAGCAGCGTAAGGGGGGGGACAGGGAACACCGGGGAGCTGTTTTTT.

Of note for this clonotype: A much more abundant neighbour one base away suggests this may be a read error. The genes are TRBV29-1 and TRBJ1-2, with 9 positions matching TRBD1. Trimming took 5 bases from V and 6 from J; bases not matched to a gene: 7. In germline, CDR1 is SQVTM, CDR2 ANQGSEA. The CDR3 covers 13 residues. This CDR3 is CSVLDWDRDGYTF. CDR3 nucleotides: TGCAGCGTTCTGGACTGGGACAGGGATGGCTACACCTTC.

J is TRBJ1-4 and V is TRBV20-1, with D unresolved. The germline gives CDR1 DFQATT, CDR2 SNEGSKA (reference sequence). The CDR3 length is 14 residues. The V end was cut by 7 bases, the J end by 7 bases, with 19 bases between. The CDR3 DNA reads as TGCAGTGTTAGCACCTCGCCCGCCACTGAAAAACTGTTTTTT. It translates to CSVSTSPATEKLFF.